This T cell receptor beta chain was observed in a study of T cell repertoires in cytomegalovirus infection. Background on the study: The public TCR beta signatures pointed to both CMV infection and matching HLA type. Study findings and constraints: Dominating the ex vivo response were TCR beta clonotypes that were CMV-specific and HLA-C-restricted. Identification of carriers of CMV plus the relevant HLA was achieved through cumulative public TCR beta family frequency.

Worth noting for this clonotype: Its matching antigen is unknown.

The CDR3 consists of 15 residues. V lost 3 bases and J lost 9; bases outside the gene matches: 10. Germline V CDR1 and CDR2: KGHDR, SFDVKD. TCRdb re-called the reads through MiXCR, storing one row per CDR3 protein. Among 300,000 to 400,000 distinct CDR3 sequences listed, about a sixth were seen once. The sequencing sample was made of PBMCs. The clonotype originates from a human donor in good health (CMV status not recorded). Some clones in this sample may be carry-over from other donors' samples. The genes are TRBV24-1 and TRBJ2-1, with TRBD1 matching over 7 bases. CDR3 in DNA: TGTGCCACCAGTGATCCGGGACAGCCAAGGGGTGAGCAGTTCTTC. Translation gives CATSDPGQPRGEQFF.